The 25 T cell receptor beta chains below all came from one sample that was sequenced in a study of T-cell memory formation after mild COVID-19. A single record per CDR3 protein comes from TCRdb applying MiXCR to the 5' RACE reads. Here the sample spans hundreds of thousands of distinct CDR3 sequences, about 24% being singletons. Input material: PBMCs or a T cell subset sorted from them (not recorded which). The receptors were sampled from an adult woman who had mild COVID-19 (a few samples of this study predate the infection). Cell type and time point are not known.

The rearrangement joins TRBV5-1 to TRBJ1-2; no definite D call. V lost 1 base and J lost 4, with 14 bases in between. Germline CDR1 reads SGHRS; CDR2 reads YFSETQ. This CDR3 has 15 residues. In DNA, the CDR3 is TGCGCCAGCAGCTTGAGTGGACGGCGGAGCTATGGCTACACCTTC. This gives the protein CASSLSGRRSYGYTF.

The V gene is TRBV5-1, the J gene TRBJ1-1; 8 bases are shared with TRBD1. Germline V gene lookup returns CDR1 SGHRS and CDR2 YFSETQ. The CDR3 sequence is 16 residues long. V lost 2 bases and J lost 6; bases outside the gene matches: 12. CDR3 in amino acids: CASSFGVTGGNPEAFF. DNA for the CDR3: TGCGCCAGCAGCTTCGGGGTAACAGGGGGAAATCCTGAAGCTTTCTTT.

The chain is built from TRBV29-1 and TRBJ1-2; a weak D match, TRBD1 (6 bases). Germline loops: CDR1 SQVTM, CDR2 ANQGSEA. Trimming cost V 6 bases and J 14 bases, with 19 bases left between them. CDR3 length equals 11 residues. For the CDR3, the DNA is TGCAGCGTGGCGACAGGCGGACCCCTTACCTTC. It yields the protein CSVATGGPLTF.

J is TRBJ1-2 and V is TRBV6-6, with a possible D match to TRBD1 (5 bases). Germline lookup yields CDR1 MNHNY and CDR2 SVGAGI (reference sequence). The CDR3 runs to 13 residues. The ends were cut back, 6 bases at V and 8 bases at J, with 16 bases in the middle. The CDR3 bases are TGTGCCAGCAGCTCGGACACCACGCAAGGCTACACCTTC. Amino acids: CASSSDTTQGYTF.

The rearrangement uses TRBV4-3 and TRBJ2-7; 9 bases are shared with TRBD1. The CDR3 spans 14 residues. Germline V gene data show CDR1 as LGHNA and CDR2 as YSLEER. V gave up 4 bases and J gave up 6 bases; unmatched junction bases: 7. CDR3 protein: CASSRTGAAGEQYF. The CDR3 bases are TGCGCCAGCAGCCGGACAGGGGCAGCGGGCGAGCAGTACTTC.

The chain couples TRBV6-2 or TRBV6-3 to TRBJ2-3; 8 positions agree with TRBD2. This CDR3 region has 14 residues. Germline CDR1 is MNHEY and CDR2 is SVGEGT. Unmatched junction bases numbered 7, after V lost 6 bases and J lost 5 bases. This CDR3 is CASRQAGARDTQYF. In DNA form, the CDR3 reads TGTGCCAGCAGACAAGCGGGGGCGAGAGATACGCAGTATTTT.

CDR3 nucleotides: TGCAGTGCTAGACCGGGACGGTTTTTCTCTGGAAACACCATATATTTT. Protein: CSARPGRFFSGNTIYF. J is TRBJ1-3 and V is TRBV20-1, with D perhaps matching TRBD1 (5 bases). Germline V gene data show CDR1 as DFQATT and CDR2 as SNEGSKA (reference sequence). V was cut by 2 bases and J by 0 bases, with 14 bases left in between. This CDR3 spans 16 amino acids.

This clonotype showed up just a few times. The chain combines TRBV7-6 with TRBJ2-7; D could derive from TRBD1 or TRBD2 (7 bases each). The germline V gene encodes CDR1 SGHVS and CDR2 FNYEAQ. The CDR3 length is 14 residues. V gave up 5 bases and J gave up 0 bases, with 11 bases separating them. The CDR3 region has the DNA TGTGCCAGCAGCCCAGGGGGGGGCTCCTACGAGCAGTACTTC. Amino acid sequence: CASSPGGGSYEQYF.

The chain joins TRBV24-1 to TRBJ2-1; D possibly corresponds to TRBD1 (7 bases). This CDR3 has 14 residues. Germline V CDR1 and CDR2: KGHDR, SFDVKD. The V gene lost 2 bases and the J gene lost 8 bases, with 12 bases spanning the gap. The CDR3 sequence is CATSDSSGGYEQFF. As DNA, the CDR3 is TGTGCCACCAGTGATTCTTCAGGGGGGTATGAGCAGTTCTTC.

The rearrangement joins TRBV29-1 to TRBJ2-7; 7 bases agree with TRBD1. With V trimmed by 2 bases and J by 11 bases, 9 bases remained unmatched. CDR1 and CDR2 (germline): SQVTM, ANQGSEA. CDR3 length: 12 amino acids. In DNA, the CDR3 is TGCAGCGTTGAAACATGGCCGGGACAGAAGTACTTC. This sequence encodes CSVETWPGQKYF.

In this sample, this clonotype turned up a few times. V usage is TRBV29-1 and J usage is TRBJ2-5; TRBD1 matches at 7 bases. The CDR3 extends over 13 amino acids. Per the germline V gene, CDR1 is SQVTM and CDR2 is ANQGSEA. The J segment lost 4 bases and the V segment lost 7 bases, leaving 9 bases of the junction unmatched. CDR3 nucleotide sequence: TGCAGCGCCGAAACAGGGGAATTAGAGACCCAGTACTTC. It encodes CSAETGELETQYF.

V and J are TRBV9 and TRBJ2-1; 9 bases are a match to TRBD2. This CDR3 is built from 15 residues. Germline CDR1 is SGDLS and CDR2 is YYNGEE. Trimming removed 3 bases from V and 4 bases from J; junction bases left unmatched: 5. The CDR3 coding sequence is TGTGCCAGCAGCGATAGCGGGAGTGCTTACAATGAGCAGTTCTTC. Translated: CASSDSGSAYNEQFF.

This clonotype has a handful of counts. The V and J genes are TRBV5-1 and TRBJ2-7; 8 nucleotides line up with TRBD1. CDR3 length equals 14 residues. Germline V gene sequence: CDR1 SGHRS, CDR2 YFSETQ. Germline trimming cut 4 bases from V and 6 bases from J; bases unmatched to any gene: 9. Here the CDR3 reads CASSPRTGPSEQYF. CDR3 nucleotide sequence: TGCGCCAGCAGCCCGAGGACAGGGCCGTCCGAGCAGTACTTC. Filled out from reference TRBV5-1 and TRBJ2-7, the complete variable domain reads KAGVTQTPRYLIKTRGQQVTLSCSPISGHRSVSWYQQTPGQGLQFLFEYFSETQRNKGNFPGRFSGRQFSNSRSEMNVSTLELGDSALYLCASSPRTGPSEQYFGPGTRLTVT.

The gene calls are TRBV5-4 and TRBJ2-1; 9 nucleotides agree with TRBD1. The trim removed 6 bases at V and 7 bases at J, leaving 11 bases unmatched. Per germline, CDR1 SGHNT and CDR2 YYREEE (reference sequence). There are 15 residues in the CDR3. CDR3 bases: TGTGCCAGCAACCCCACAGGGGGCCGCTGGAATGAGCAGTTCTTC. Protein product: CASNPTGGRWNEQFF.

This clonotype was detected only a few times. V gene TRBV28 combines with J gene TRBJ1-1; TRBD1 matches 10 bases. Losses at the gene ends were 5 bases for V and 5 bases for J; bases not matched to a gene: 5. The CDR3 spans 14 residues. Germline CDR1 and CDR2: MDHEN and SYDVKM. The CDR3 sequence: CASSPDRGETEAFF. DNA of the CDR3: TGTGCCAGCAGTCCGGACAGGGGGGAAACTGAAGCTTTCTTT. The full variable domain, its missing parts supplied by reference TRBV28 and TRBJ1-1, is DVKVTQSSRYLVKRTGEKVFLECVQDMDHENMFWYRQDPGLGLRLIYFSYDVKMKEKGDIPEGYSVSREKKERFSLILESASTNQTSMYLCASSPDRGETEAFFGQGTRLTVV.

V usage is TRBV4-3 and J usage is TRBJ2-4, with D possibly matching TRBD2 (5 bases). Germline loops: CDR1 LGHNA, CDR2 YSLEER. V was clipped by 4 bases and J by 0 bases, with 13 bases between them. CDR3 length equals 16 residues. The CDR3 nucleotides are TGCGCCAGCAGCCGCAGTAGGGAGTTAGCCAAAAACATTCAGTACTTC. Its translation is CASSRSRELAKNIQYF.

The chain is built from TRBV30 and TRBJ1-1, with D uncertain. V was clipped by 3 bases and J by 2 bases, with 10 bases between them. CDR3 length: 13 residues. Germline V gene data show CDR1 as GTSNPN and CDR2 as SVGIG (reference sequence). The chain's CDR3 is CAWRVRANTEAFF. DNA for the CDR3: TGTGCCTGGAGAGTGAGGGCCAACACTGAAGCTTTCTTT.

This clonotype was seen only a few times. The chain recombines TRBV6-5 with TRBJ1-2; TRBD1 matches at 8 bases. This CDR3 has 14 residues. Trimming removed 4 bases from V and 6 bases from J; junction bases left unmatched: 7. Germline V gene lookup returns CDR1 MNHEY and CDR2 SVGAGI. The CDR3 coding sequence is TGTGCCAGCAGTTCAGGACAGGGCACGGATGGCTACACCTTC. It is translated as CASSSGQGTDGYTF.

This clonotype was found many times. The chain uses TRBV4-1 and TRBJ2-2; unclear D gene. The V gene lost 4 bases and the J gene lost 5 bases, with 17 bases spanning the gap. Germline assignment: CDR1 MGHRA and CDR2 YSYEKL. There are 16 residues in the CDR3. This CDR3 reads CASSPVIQRRTGELFF. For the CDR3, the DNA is TGCGCCAGCAGCCCCGTCATACAGCGCCGAACCGGGGAGCTGTTTTTT.

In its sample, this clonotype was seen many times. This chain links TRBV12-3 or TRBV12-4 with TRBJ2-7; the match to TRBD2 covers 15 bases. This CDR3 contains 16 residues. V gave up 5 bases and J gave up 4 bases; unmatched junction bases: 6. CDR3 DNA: TGTGCCAGCAGTCCGGGACTAGCGGGGGGATTGTACGAGCAGTACTTC. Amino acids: CASSPGLAGGLYEQYF.

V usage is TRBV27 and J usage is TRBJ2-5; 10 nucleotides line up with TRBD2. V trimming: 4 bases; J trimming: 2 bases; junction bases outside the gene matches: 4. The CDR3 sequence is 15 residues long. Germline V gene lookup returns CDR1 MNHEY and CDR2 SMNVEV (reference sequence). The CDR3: CASSWASGGQETQYF. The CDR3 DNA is TGTGCCAGCAGTTGGGCTAGCGGGGGTCAAGAGACCCAGTACTTC.

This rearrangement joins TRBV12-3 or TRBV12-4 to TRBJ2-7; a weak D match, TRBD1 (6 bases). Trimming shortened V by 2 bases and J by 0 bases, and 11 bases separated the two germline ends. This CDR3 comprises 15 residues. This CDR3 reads CASSLLGGPSYEQYF. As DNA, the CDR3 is TGTGCCAGCAGTTTATTAGGGGGTCCCTCCTACGAGCAGTACTTC.

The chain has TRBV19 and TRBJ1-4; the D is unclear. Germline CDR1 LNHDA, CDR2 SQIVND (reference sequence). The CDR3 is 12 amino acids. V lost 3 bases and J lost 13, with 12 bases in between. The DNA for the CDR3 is TGTGCCAGTAGTATTTCCCTGGCAGGACTGTTTTTT. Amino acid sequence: CASSISLAGLFF.

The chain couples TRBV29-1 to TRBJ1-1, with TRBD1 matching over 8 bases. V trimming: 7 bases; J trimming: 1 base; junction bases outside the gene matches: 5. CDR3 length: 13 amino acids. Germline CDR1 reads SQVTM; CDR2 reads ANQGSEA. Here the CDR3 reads CSANRGENTEAFF. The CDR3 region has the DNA TGCAGCGCGAACAGGGGGGAGAACACTGAAGCTTTCTTT.

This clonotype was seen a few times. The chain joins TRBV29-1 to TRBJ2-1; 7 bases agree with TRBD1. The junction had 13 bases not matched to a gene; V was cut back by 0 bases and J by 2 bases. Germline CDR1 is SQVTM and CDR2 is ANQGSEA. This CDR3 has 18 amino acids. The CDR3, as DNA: TGCAGCGTTGAAGACCTCCCCCACAGGGGAGAAACCTACAATGAGCAGTTCTTC. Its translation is CSVEDLPHRGETYNEQFF.